This T cell receptor beta chain emerged from a study of control samples from healthy donors and cancer patients. TCRdb's copy holds only in-frame clones and misses some; the assay was immunoSEQ multiplex PCR. The table records about 59,000 clones, roughly 90% of them present only once. The CDR3 is 14 residues long. The germline CDR1 and CDR2 sequences are SGHVS and FQNEAQ. V lost 5 bases and J 4 bases, leaving 14 bases between the germline ends. Sequencing used PBMCs. The sequence was obtained from a man between 40 and 49 years old with colorectal cancer. The chain couples TRBV7-8 to TRBJ1-2, with TRBD1 as a possible D gene (5 bases). The CDR3 region is CASSLGPGAYGYTF. CDR3 coding DNA: TGTGCCAGCAGCCTAGGCCCCGGGGCCTATGGCTACACCTTC.